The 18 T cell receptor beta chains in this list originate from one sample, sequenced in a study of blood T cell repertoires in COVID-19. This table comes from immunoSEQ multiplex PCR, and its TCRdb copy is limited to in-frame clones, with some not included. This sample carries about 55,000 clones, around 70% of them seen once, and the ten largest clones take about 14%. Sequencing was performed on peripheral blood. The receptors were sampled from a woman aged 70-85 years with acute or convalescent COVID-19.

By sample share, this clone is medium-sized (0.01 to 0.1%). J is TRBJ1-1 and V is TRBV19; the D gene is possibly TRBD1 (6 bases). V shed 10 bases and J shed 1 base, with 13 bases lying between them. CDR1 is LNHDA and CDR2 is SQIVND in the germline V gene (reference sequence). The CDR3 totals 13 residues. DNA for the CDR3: TGTGCCACCATGGGACATCGGAACACTGAAGCTTTCTTT. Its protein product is CATMGHRNTEAFF. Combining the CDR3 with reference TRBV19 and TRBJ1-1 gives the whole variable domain DGGITQSPKYLFRKEGQNVTLSCEQNLNHDAMYWYRQDPGQGLRLIYYSQIVNDFQKGDIAEGYSVSREKKESFPLTVTSAQKNPTAFYLCATMGHRNTEAFFGQGTRLTVV.

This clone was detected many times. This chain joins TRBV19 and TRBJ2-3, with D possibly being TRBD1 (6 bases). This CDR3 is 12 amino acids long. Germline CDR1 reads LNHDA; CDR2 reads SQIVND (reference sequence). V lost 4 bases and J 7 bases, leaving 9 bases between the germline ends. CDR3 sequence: CASSTQGNTQYF. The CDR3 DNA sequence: TGTGCCAGTAGTACCCAGGGGAATACGCAGTATTTT.

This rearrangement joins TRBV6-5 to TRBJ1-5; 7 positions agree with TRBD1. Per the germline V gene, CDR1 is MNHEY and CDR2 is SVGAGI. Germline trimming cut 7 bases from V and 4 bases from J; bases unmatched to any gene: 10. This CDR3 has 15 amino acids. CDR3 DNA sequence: TGTGCCAGCATCCGAACCTCGGGACAGAATCAGCCCCAGCATTTT. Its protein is CASIRTSGQNQPQHF.

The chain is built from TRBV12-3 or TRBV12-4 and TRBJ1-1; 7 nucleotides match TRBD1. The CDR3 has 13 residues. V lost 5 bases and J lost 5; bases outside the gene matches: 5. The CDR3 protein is CASSNRGGTEAFF. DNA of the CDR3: TGTGCCAGCAGTAACAGGGGTGGAACTGAAGCTTTCTTT.

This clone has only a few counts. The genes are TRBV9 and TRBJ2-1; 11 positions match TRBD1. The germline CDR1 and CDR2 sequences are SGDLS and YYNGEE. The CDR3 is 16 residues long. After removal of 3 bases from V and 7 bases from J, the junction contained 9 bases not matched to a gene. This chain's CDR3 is CASSAQVGTGGNEQFF. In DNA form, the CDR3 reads TGTGCCAGCAGCGCGCAGGTCGGGACAGGGGGGAATGAGCAGTTCTTC.

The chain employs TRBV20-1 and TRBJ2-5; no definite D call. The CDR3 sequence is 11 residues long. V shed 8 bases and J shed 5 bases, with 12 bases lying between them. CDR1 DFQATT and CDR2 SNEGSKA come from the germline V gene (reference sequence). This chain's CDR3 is CSLSDVETQYF. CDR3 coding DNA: TGCAGTCTGTCAGATGTGGAGACCCAGTACTTC.

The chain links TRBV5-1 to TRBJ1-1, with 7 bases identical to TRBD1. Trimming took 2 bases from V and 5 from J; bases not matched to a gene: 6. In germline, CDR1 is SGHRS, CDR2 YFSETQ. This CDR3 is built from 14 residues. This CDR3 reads CASSFTGVSTEAFF. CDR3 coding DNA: TGCGCCAGCAGCTTTACAGGGGTTAGTACTGAAGCTTTCTTT. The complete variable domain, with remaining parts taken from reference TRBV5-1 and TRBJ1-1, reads KAGVTQTPRYLIKTRGQQVTLSCSPISGHRSVSWYQQTPGQGLQFLFEYFSETQRNKGNFPGRFSGRQFSNSRSEMNVSTLELGDSALYLCASSFTGVSTEAFFGQGTRLTVV.

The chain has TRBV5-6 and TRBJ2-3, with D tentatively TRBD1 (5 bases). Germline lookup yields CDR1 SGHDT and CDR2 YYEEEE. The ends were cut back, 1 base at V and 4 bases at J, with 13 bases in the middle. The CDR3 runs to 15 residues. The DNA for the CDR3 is TGTGCCAGCAGCTTGCCCAGCAAAGGGGCAGATACGCAGTATTTT. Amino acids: CASSLPSKGADTQYF.

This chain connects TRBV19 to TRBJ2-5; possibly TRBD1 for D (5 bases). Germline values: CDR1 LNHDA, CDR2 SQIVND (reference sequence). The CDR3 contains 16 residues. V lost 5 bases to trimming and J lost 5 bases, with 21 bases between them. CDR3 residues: CASSRKAGPSRETQYF. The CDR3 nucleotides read TGTGCCAGTAGTCGTAAGGCAGGGCCCTCGCGGGAGACCCAGTACTTC. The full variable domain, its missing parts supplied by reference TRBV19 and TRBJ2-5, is DGGITQSPKYLFRKEGQNVTLSCEQNLNHDAMYWYRQDPGQGLRLIYYSQIVNDFQKGDIAEGYSVSREKKESFPLTVTSAQKNPTAFYLCASSRKAGPSRETQYFGPGTRLLVL.

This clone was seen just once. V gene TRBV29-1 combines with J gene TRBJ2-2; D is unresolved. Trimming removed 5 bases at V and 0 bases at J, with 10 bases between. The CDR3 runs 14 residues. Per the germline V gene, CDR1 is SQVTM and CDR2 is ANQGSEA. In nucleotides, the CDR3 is TGCAGCGTTATCCCGGTCGCGAACACCGGGGAGCTGTTTTTT. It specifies CSVIPVANTGELFF.

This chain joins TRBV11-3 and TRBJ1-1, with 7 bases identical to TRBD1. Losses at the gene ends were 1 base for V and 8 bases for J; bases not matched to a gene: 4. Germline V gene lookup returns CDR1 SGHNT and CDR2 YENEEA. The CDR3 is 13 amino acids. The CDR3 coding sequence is TGTGCCAGCAGCTTAGCTGCGACAGGGGAAGCTTTCTTT. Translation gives CASSLAATGEAFF. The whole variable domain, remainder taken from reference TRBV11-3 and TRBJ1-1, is EAGVVQSPRYKIIEKKQPVAFWCNPISGHNTLYWYLQNLGQGPELLIRYENEEAVDDSQLPKDRFSAERLKGVDSTLKIQPAELGDSAVYLCASSLAATGEAFFGQGTRLTVV.

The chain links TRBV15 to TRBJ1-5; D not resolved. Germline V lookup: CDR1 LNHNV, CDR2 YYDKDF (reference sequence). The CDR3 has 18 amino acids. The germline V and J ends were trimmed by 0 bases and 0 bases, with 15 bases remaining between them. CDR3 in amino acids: CATSRDWAQTNSNQPQHF. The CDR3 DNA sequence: TGTGCCACCAGCAGAGATTGGGCGCAAACCAATAGCAATCAGCCCCAGCATTTT. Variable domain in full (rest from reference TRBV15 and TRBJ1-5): DAMVIQNPRYQVTQFGKPVTLSCSQTLNHNVMYWYQQKSSQAPKLLFHYYDKDFNNEADTPDNFQSRRPNTSFCFLDIRSPGLGDTAMYLCATSRDWAQTNSNQPQHFGDGTRLSIL.

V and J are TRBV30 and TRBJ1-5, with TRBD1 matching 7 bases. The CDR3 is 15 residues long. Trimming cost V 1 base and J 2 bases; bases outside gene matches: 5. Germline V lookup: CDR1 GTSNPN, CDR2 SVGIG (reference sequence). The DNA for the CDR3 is TGTGCCTGGAGTGAGGGGGCGATTGGCAATCAGCCCCAGCATTTT. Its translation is CAWSEGAIGNQPQHF.

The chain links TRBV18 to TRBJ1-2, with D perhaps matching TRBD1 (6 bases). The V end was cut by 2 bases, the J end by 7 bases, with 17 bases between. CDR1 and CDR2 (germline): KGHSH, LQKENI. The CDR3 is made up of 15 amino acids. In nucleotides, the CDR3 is TGTGCCAGCTCACCAGGGACTACAGGGTCAGGTGGCTACACCTTC. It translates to CASSPGTTGSGGYTF.

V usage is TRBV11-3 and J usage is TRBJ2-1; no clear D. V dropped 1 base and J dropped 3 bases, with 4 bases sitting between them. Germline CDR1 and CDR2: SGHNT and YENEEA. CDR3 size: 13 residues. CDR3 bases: TGTGCCAGCAGCTTAGGGCTCTACAATGAGCAGTTCTTC. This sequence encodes CASSLGLYNEQFF.

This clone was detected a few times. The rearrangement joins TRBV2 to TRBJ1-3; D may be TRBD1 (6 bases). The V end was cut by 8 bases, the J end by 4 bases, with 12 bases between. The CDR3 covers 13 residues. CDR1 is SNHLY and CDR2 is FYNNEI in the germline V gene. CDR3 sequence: CASSQGSGNTIYF. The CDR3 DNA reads TGTGCCAGCTCCCAGGGGTCGGGAAACACCATATATTTT.

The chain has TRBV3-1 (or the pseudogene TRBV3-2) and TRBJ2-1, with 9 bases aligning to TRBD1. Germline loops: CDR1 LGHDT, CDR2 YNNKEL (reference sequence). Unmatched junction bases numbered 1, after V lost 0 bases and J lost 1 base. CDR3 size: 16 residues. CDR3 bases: TGTGCCAGCAGCCAAGAGACAGGGGGGTCCTACAATGAGCAGTTCTTC. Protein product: CASSQETGGSYNEQFF.

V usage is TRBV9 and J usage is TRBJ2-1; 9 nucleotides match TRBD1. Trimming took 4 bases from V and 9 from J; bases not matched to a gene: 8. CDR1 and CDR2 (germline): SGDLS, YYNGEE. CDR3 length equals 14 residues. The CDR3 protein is CASSPRQGGAEQFF. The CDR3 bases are TGTGCCAGCAGCCCGCGACAGGGGGGTGCTGAGCAGTTCTTC. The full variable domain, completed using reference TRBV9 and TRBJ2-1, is DSGVTQTPKHLITATGQRVTLRCSPRSGDLSVYWYQQSLDQGLQFLIQYYNGEERAKGNILERFSAQQFPDLHSELNLSSLELGDSALYFCASSPRQGGAEQFFGPGTRLTVL.